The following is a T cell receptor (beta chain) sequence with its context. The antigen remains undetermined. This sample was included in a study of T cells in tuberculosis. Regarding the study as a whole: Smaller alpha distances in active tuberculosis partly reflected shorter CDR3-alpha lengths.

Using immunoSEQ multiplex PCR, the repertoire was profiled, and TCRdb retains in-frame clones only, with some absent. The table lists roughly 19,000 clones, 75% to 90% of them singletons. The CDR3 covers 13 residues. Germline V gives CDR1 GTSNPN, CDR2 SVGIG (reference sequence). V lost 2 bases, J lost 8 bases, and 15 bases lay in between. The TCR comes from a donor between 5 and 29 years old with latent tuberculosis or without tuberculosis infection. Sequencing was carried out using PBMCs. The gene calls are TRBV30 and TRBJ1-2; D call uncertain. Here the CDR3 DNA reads TGTGCCTGGAGTCCCCGGGGAGTCCGCGGCTACACCTTC. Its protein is CAWSPRGVRGYTF. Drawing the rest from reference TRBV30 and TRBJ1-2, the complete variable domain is SQTIHQWPATLVQPVGSPLSLECTVEGTSNPNLYWYRQAAGRGLQLLFYSVGIGQISSEVPQNLSASRPQDRQFILSSKKLLLSDSGFYLCAWSPRGVRGYTFGSGTRLTVV.